The clone carrying this T cell receptor beta chain came up once. Measured with immunoSEQ multiplex PCR; TCRdb has only the in-frame clones, and not every one. The data show 300,000 to 400,000 clones, approximately 89% seen once. This CDR3 region has 13 residues. Germline V lookup: CDR1 LGHDT, CDR2 YNNKEL (reference sequence). The V gene lost 4 bases and the J gene lost 5 bases, with 11 bases spanning the gap. This specimen comes from a study of blood T cell repertoires in COVID-19. The sample consisted of peripheral blood. V is TRBV3-1 (or the pseudogene TRBV3-2) and J is TRBJ2-5; D is ambiguous. The source is a woman between 18 and 29 years old who had recovered from COVID-19. The CDR3 protein is CASSPLGWETQYF. CDR3 nucleotides: TGTGCCAGCAGCCCCCTAGGATGGGAGACCCAGTACTTC.